This T cell receptor beta chain originates from a study of blood T cells in healthy people across ages. Study-level points and caveats: Higher diversity, along with more naive CD4+ cells, distinguished long-lived donors from aged donors. In older individuals, TCR beta diversity per million T cells was lower, falling roughly linearly with age.

Using a J-beta primer mix together with a sample-barcoded 5' primer, a second PCR was run for about 6 to 11 cycles. TCRdb re-derived calls from the 5' RACE reads in MiXCR, one entry per CDR3 protein. The table has more than 700,000 distinct CDR3 sequences, 35% to 50% seen once. Points on this clonotype: What it recognizes is unknown. A read error may be the cause here, since a much bigger clone is one base away.

Germline CDR1 MDHEN, CDR2 SYDVKM. J lost 2 bases, V lost 6 bases, and 5 bases had no gene match. This CDR3 has 15 residues. Each donor had around 9.2 milliliters of peripheral blood drawn. V and J are TRBV28 and TRBJ2-7; 12 bases map to TRBD2. The sample taken for sequencing was blood. The receptor was derived from an elderly man in good health. The CDR3 DNA sequence: TGTGCCAGCAGCCGAGGACTAGCGGGGACCTACGAGCAGTACTTC. Translation: CASSRGLAGTYEQYF.